The subject of this entry is one TCR beta chain. The antigen remains undetermined. This sample was included in a study of post-analysis software for immune sequencing data. Looking at the study overall: Included among the disease courses, which were recorded for the cohort, were relapsing-remitting, secondary progressive and progressive-relapsing multiple sclerosis.

Whole-study findings and limits: In multiple sclerosis, normalized Chao1 diversity was significantly below that of controls.

Unique molecular identifiers were present in the TCR beta cDNA libraries. Each CDR3 protein is one row after TCRdb ran MiXCR on the PCR reads. The table has around 440,000 distinct CDR3 sequences, roughly 45% seen once. The sample was blood. The source is a girl between 10 and 17 years old with multiple sclerosis.

As DNA, the CDR3 is TGTGCCAGCAGCGTAGAATGGAACTCCTACGAGCAGTACTTC. Translated: CASSVEWNSYEQYF. The V gene is TRBV9, the J gene TRBJ2-7; D ambiguous. Deletions cut 0 bases from V and 0 bases from J, with 7 bases between. Germline loops: CDR1 SGDLS, CDR2 YYNGEE. CDR3 length equals 14 residues.